Listed below are T cell receptor beta chains from one sample, sequenced in a study of CD8 T cells in Susac syndrome. TCRdb re-called the immunoSEQ multiplex PCR reads through MiXCR, storing one row per CDR3 protein. The sample has 150,000 to 200,000 distinct CDR3 sequences, around 94% seen once. Material for sequencing was CD4+ T cells from PBMCs. The receptors here all came from a human donor in good health. CDR3s include the opening cysteine and the closing phenylalanine or tryptophan. Each record gives: V gene, D gene, J gene, clone size, CDR3 protein, CDR3 DNA. D genes are given only for firm matches. Clone size is stated in some rows and not others, as once, few, many or a class when expanded.

TRBV29-1,TRBD2,TRBJ2-2,.,CSGRTSGGTGELFF,TGCAGCGGAAGGACTAGCGGGGGAACCGGGGAGCTGTTTTTT
TRBV6-5,.,TRBJ1-3,.,CASRTTLGGNTIYF,TGTGCCAGCAGGACCACATTGGGTGGAAACACCATATATTTT
TRBV30,.,TRBJ2-1,.,CAWSGLSDEQFF,TGTGCCTGGAGCGGATTAAGCGATGAGCAGTTCTTC
TRBV12-3/TRBV12-4,.,TRBJ1-1,.,CASSPPQGNTEAFF,TGTGCCAGCAGCCCACCCCAGGGTAACACTGAAGCTTTCTTT
TRBV14,.,TRBJ2-1,.,CASSQVWAHEQFF,TGTGCCAGCAGCCAAGTTTGGGCCCATGAGCAGTTCTTC
TRBV3-1,.,TRBJ2-1,once,CASSQRQGGGEFF,TGTGCCAGCAGCCAACGCCAAGGGGGCGGGGAGTTCTTC
TRBV4-2,TRBD1,TRBJ2-1,.,CASSQSPGTGNPHNEQFF,TGTGCCAGCAGCCAGAGTCCCGGGACAGGGAATCCCCACAATGAGCAGTTCTTC
TRBV10-3,.,TRBJ1-1,.,CAISPRQVNTEAFF,TGTGCCATCAGCCCCCGACAGGTGAACACTGAAGCTTTCTTT
TRBV6-2/TRBV6-3,.,TRBJ1-2,.,CASSPRDGYTF,TGTGCCAGCAGCCCCAGGGATGGCTACACCTTC
TRBV20-1,.,TRBJ2-1,.,CSATQPTYNEQFF,TGCAGTGCTACTCAACCGACCTACAATGAGCAGTTCTTC
TRBV20-1,.,TRBJ1-5,.,CSARGGADQPQHF,TGCAGTGCTAGAGGGGGGGCGGATCAGCCCCAGCATTTT
TRBV6-5,.,TRBJ1-6,.,CASKAGGNSPLHF,TGTGCCAGCAAGGCGGGGGGAAATTCACCCCTCCACTTT
TRBV28,TRBD1,TRBJ2-4,.,CAISGTVKNIQYF,TGTGCCATCTCCGGGACAGTTAAAAACATTCAGTACTTC
TRBV5-1,TRBD1,TRBJ1-2,.,CASSLWDGTENGYTF,TGCGCCAGCAGCTTGTGGGACGGGACAGAGAATGGCTACACCTTC
TRBV29-1,TRBD2,TRBJ2-5,.,CSVVRSGGSQETQYF,TGCAGCGTTGTCCGTAGCGGGGGGTCCCAAGAGACCCAGTACTTC